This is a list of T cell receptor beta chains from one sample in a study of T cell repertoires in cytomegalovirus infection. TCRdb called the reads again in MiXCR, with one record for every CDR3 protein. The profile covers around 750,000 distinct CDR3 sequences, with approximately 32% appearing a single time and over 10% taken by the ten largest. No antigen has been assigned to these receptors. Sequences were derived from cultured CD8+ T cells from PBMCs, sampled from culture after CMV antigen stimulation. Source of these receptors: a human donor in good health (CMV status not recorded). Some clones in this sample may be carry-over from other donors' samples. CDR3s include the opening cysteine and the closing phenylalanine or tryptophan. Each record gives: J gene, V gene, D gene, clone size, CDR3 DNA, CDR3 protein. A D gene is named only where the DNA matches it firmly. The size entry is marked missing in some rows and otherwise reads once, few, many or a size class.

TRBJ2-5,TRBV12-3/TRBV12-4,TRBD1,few,TGTGCCAGCACCAACTCGGGACAGGGGGAGACCCAGTACTTC,CASTNSGQGETQYF
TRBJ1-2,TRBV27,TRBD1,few,TGTGCCAGCAGTTTTTTAGGACAGGATGGCTACACCTTC,CASSFLGQDGYTF
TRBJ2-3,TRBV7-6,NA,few,TGTGCCAGCAGCTTAAGGGAACTCGGGCCCACAGATACGCAGTATTTT,CASSLRELGPTDTQYF
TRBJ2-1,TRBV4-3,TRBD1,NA,TGCACCAGCAGCCTCCGGGACAGGAGAATCAATGAGCAGTTCTTC,CTSSLRDRRINEQFF
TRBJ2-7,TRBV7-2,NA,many,TGTGCCAGCAGCTTAGGGGGAATCCCCTACGAGCAGTACTTC,CASSLGGIPYEQYF
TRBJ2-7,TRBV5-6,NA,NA,TGTGCCAGCAGCTTGGAATGGGACACAACCTACGAGCAGTACTTC,CASSLEWDTTYEQYF
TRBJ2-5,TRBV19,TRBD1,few,TGTGCCAGTAGTATTGGGTTCGACAGGGAGGAGACCCAGTACTTC,CASSIGFDREETQYF
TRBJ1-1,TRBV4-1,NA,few,TGCGCCAGCAGCCAAGAGACCAAAATCAACACTGAAGCTTTCTTT,CASSQETKINTEAFF
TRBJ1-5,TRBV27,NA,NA,TGTGCCAGCAGTTTAAAGGGGGAACCTTTAGCCCAGCATTTT,CASSLKGEPLAQHF
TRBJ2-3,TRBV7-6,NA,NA,TGTGCCAGCAGCCCAGACCCTTTAGACTTTAGCACAGATACGCAGTATTTT,CASSPDPLDFSTDTQYF
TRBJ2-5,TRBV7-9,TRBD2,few,TGTGCCAGCAGCTTAGAGGCTAGCGGGGGGACTCACCAAGAGACCCAGTACTTC,CASSLEASGGTHQETQYF
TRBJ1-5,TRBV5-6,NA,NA,TGTGCCAGCAGCGCGGGACGGATCAATCAGCCCCAGCATTTT,CASSAGRINQPQHF
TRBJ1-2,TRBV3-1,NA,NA,TGTGCCAGCAGCCAAGTCGGAGAGGGCCTCTATGGCTACACCTTC,CASSQVGEGLYGYTF
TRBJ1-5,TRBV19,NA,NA,TGTGCCAGTAGTATACGGGGGGGCACAAATCAGCCCCAGCATTTT,CASSIRGGTNQPQHF
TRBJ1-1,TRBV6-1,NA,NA,TGTGCCAGCAGTCTAGCAGTGGGTGGAGGAGGGGAAGGATATGACACTGAAGCTTTCTTT,CASSLAVGGGGEGYDTEAFF
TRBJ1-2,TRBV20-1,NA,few,TGCAGTGCTAGAGACGTCGGGAATTTCTATGGCTACACCTTC,CSARDVGNFYGYTF
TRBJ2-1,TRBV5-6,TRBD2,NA,TGTGCCAGCAGTTTCGGAGTGGGGGGGATCCAGAGTGAGCAGTTCTTC,CASSFGVGGIQSEQFF
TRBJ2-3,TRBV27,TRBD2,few,TGTGCCAGCAGTTTAGATCCCCCGGGGGGACGGGCTCTCAGCGCAGATACGCAGTATTTT,CASSLDPPGGRALSADTQYF
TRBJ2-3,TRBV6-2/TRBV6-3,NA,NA,TGTGCCAGCAGCCCGGACAGCACCACAGATACGCAGTATTTT,CASSPDSTTDTQYF
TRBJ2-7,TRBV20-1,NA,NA,TGCAGTGCTAGCCTCTGGCCCTACGAGCAGTACTTC,CSASLWPYEQYF
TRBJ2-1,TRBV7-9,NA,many,TGTGCCAGCAGAGCTAGCAAGAATGAGCAGTTCTTC,CASRASKNEQFF
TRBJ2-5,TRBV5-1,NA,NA,TGCGCCAGCATTTTTTCTCCGGGACAAGGAGAGACCCAGTACTTC,CASIFSPGQGETQYF
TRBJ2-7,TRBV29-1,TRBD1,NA,TGCAGCGTTCCAGGACAGGGGGCATTGTACGAGCAGTACTTC,CSVPGQGALYEQYF